This TCR beta chain was identified in a study of OX40 agonist ivuxolimab in advanced cancers. Repertoires were generated with immunoSEQ multiplex PCR, while TCRdb's copy carries only in-frame clones and drops some. Of roughly 70,000 clones in the sample, around 90% were seen once. CDR1 LNHDA and CDR2 SQIVND come from the germline V gene (reference sequence). The CDR3 has 13 residues. Trimming took off 9 bases at V and 6 bases at J, with 17 bases between the two ends. The clonotype originates from an adult with an advanced solid tumor such as melanoma, head and neck, liver or kidney cancer. This specimen was CD4+ or CD8+ T cells sorted from blood, taken in a trial of the OX40 agonist ivuxolimab. The chain combines TRBV19 with TRBJ1-1; unclear D gene. The CDR3 here is CASYQVAGAEAFF. The CDR3 DNA reads as TGTGCCAGCTACCAGGTGGCTGGCGCTGAAGCTTTCTTT.